Each of the 15 T cell receptor beta chains below was sequenced from the same sample in a study of blood T cells in healthy people across ages. Through a sample-barcoded 5' primer and a J-beta primer mix, a second PCR was run for roughly 6 to 12 cycles. TCRdb re-called the 5' RACE reads through MiXCR, storing one row per CDR3 protein. The sample records 1.5 million to 2 million distinct CDR3 sequences, 49% being singletons. Sequencing used blood. The receptors come from a woman in her 40s in good health.

This clonotype has just a few counts. The CDR3 nucleotides read TGCAGTGCCCTAAGGGCCCCTTCCTACGAGCAGTACTTC. Its protein is CSALRAPSYEQYF. V and J are TRBV20-1 and TRBJ2-7; D gene ambiguous. This CDR3 is built from 13 residues. Germline CDR1 and CDR2: DFQATT and SNEGSKA (reference sequence). V lost 6 bases and J 1 base, leaving 13 bases between the germline ends.

This clonotype was detected only a few times. The chain employs TRBV24-1 and TRBJ2-3, with TRBD2 as a possible D gene (5 bases). V was trimmed by 2 bases and J by 2 bases, leaving 19 bases between them. CDR3 size: 18 residues. Germline V gene lookup returns CDR1 KGHDR and CDR2 SFDVKD. CDR3 in amino acids: CATSDYGPGFRDTDTQYF. DNA of the CDR3: TGTGCCACCAGTGATTATGGTCCGGGGTTTAGGGACACAGATACGCAGTATTTT.

In this sample, this clonotype turned up a few times. V and J are TRBV20-1 and TRBJ2-3; TRBD2 is a possible D gene (6 bases). This CDR3 is built from 13 residues. With 4 bases removed from V and 6 bases from J, the gap between germline ends came to 14 bases. Germline-derived CDR1 and CDR2 are DFQATT and SNEGSKA (reference sequence). CDR3 coding DNA: TGCAGTGCTATTAGCGGAGGGGCCGATACGCAGTATTTT. This gives the protein CSAISGGADTQYF.

This clonotype was detected only a few times. The rearrangement joins TRBV7-2 to TRBJ2-6; TRBD1 matches at 9 bases. The CDR3 runs to 17 residues. V trimming: 5 bases; J trimming: 2 bases; junction bases outside the gene matches: 7. Germline values: CDR1 SGHTA, CDR2 FQGNSA. The CDR3 sequence: CASSVGQGKTGANVLTF. The CDR3 nucleotides are TGTGCCAGCAGCGTCGGACAGGGGAAAACTGGGGCCAACGTCCTGACTTTC.

The V gene is TRBV7-9, the J gene TRBJ2-7; 7 bases match TRBD2. The J call may be incorrect, as the DNA end agrees better with TRBJ2-5. The CDR3 loop spans 14 amino acids. Germline V CDR1 and CDR2: SEHNR, FQNEAQ (reference sequence). The CDR3 DNA reads as TGTGCCAGCACCTTTGGGCTAGCGGAAGAGACCCAGTACTTC. Translation gives CASTFGLAEETQYF.

As concerns this clonotype: One junction end disagrees with the germline gene, perhaps due to a read error. This chain joins TRBV7-2 and TRBJ1-6; 7 positions match TRBD1. Germline assignment: CDR1 SGHTA and CDR2 FQGNSA. The CDR3 loop spans 19 amino acids. In nucleotides, the CDR3 is TGTGCCAGCCGCTTTCCGGAAATAGGGGCCCTGGGACAGAGGTCACCCCTCCACTTT. Amino acid sequence: CASRFPEIGALGQRSPLHF. The full variable domain, its missing parts supplied by reference TRBV7-2 and TRBJ1-6, is GAGVSQSPSNKVTEKGKDVELRCDPISGHTALYWYRQSLGQGLEFLIYFQGNSAPDKSGLPSDRFSAERTGGSVSTLTIQRTQQEDSAVYLCASRFPEIGALGQRSPLHFGNGTRLTVT.

This clonotype appeared a few times. The V gene is TRBV7-2, the J gene TRBJ1-5; D remains ambiguous. The CDR3 is 15 residues long. Germline CDR1 SGHTA, CDR2 FQGNSA. The V end was cut by 7 bases, the J end by 2 bases, with 15 bases between. The CDR3 DNA reads TGTGCCAGCAACTCGATCGCTTTTGGCAATCAGCCCCAGCATTTT. Translated: CASNSIAFGNQPQHF. Variable domain in full (rest from reference TRBV7-2 and TRBJ1-5): GAGVSQSPSNKVTEKGKDVELRCDPISGHTALYWYRQSLGQGLEFLIYFQGNSAPDKSGLPSDRFSAERTGGSVSTLTIQRTQQEDSAVYLCASNSIAFGNQPQHFGDGTRLSIL.

CDR3 amino acids: CASTLAGAGYNEQFF. DNA for the CDR3: TGTGCCAGCACACTAGCGGGGGCAGGCTACAATGAGCAGTTCTTC. The rearrangement links TRBV6-6 to TRBJ2-1; TRBD2 matches 11 bases. The germline CDR1 and CDR2 sequences are MNHNY and SVGAGI (reference sequence). The V and J ends lost 7 bases and 3 bases, in that order; junction bases with no gene match: 5. The CDR3 runs 15 residues.

Notes on this clonotype: An end of the junction differs from the germline gene, which may be a read error. The rearrangement joins TRBV7-2 to TRBJ1-1; no clear D. This CDR3 comprises 14 residues. Germline V lookup: CDR1 SGHTA, CDR2 FQGNSA. CDR3 loop: CASSPAKRTSEAFF. CDR3 DNA sequence: TGCGCCAGCAGCCCAGCGAAGAGGACCAGTGAAGCTTTCTTT.

The genes are TRBV7-9 and TRBJ2-1; 10 bases are a match to TRBD2. J lost 8 bases, V lost 3 bases, and 10 bases had no gene match. The CDR3 covers 16 residues. CDR1 is SEHNR, CDR2 FQNEAQ, per germline (reference sequence). CDR3 DNA: TGTGCCAGCAGCTTTCTTCCAACTAGCGGGGTGTATGAGCAGTTCTTC. It specifies CASSFLPTSGVYEQFF.

This clonotype showed up just once. This may come from a read error, since a much larger clone is one base off. This chain links TRBV6-6 with TRBJ2-7; D is ambiguous. The CDR3 sequence is 15 residues long. Trimming took off 4 bases at V and 7 bases at J, with 20 bases between the two ends. From germline, CDR1 is MNHNY and CDR2 SVGAGI (reference sequence). The CDR3 DNA sequence: TGTGCCAGCAGTTTAGACGTAGGAAGCTACAATGAGCAGTACTTC. Translating gives CASSLDVGSYNEQYF.

This clonotype was picked up a small number of times. The rearrangement uses TRBV28 and TRBJ2-1; a possible D gene is TRBD2 (6 bases). The CDR3 covers 16 residues. In germline, CDR1 is MDHEN, CDR2 SYDVKM. V was cut by 5 bases and J by 4 bases, with 18 bases left in between. CDR3 in DNA: TGTGCCAGCAGTCCCCACGAGGCGGGGAGGTACAATGAGCAGTTCTTC. Its translation: CASSPHEAGRYNEQFF. The full variable domain, in which reference TRBV28 and TRBJ2-1 provide the parts outside the CDR3, is DVKVTQSSRYLVKRTGEKVFLECVQDMDHENMFWYRQDPGLGLRLIYFSYDVKMKEKGDIPEGYSVSREKKERFSLILESASTNQTSMYLCASSPHEAGRYNEQFFGPGTRLTVL.

This chain links TRBV6-2 or TRBV6-3 with TRBJ1-5; D is unresolved. The germline V gene encodes CDR1 MNHEY and CDR2 SVGEGT. The CDR3 consists of 13 residues. Trimming took off 2 bases at V and 3 bases at J, with 5 bases between the two ends. The CDR3 spells CASSYGVNQPQHF. The CDR3, as DNA: TGTGCCAGCAGTTACGGTGTCAATCAGCCCCAGCATTTT.

This chain links TRBV4-2 with TRBJ1-2, with D tentatively TRBD1 (5 bases). Germline CDR1 reads LGHNA; CDR2 reads YNFKEQ. V gave up 1 base and J gave up 4 bases, with 16 bases separating them. This CDR3 spans 16 amino acids. CDR3 sequence: CASSQATGVRGYGYTF. CDR3 in DNA: TGTGCCAGCAGCCAAGCCACGGGGGTAAGGGGCTATGGCTACACCTTC.

This rearrangement joins TRBV7-8 to TRBJ2-3; 11 nucleotides agree with TRBD2. The CDR3 is made up of 17 amino acids. J gave up 8 bases and V 1 base, and 11 bases lay outside the gene matches. From germline, CDR1 is SGHVS and CDR2 FQNEAQ. CDR3 nucleotides: TGTGCCAGCAGCTTAGACGCTAGCGGGGGGTTCCCCGGTACGCAGTATTTT. The encoded protein is CASSLDASGGFPGTQYF.